The 21 T cell receptor beta chains below all came from one sample that was sequenced in a study of shared clonotypes between healthy human individuals. TCRdb keeps only in-frame clones here, not all; method: immunoSEQ multiplex PCR. The sample includes about 1.5 million clones, around 97% seen only once; the top ten take more than 0.9%. The sample was naive CD4+ T cells sorted from blood. Specified subset: CD45RA+ positively selected. Receptors were obtained from a man aged 25-40 years in good health.

This chain joins TRBV29-1 and TRBJ1-1; 8 bases line up with TRBD1. CDR1 is SQVTM, CDR2 ANQGSEA, per germline. The CDR3 has 11 residues. With 7 bases clipped from V and 4 bases from J, the junction kept 2 bases outside the gene matches. DNA of the CDR3: TGCAGCGCCACAGGGGGCACTGAAGCTTTCTTT. Its protein product is CSATGGTEAFF.

This rearrangement joins TRBV6-6 to TRBJ2-1; 7 bases are a match to TRBD1. The germline V gene encodes CDR1 MNHNY and CDR2 SVGAGI (reference sequence). The CDR3 runs to 11 residues. V trimming: 5 bases; J trimming: 14 bases; junction bases outside the gene matches: 6. In DNA, the CDR3 is TGTGCCAGCAGTCCCCTGACAGGGAAGTTCTTC. It specifies CASSPLTGKFF.

The V and J genes are TRBV6-5 and TRBJ2-3; possible D gene TRBD2, 5 bases. The CDR3 totals 13 residues. Germline V gene data show CDR1 as MNHEY and CDR2 as SVGAGI. V was trimmed by 9 bases and J by 2 bases, leaving 12 bases between them. CDR3: CASSLADTDTQYF. DNA for the CDR3: TGTGCCAGTAGCCTAGCCGACACAGATACGCAGTATTTT.

The rearrangement links TRBV27 to TRBJ2-1, with D unclear. Per germline, CDR1 MNHEY and CDR2 SMNVEV (reference sequence). The CDR3 spans 14 residues. V lost 5 bases to trimming and J lost 4 bases, with 12 bases between them. The CDR3 DNA reads TGTGCCAGCAGTAAACGAAACCGTTACAATGAGCAGTTCTTC. This gives the protein CASSKRNRYNEQFF.

The gene calls are TRBV4-3 and TRBJ2-1, with 9 bases identical to TRBD1. The CDR3 length is 18 residues. The V gene end was trimmed by 4 bases and the J gene end by 6 bases; junction bases not matched to a gene: 16. Per the germline V gene, CDR1 is LGHNA and CDR2 is YSLEER. The CDR3 protein is CASSPHSTGGAQANEQFF. DNA for the CDR3: TGCGCCAGCAGCCCTCACTCAACAGGGGGCGCCCAGGCCAATGAGCAGTTCTTC.

The chain employs TRBV6-5 and TRBJ2-1; TRBD2 aligns across 7 bases. With V trimmed by 2 bases and J by 7 bases, 8 bases remained unmatched. CDR1 is MNHEY and CDR2 is SVGAGI in the germline V gene. The CDR3 is made up of 15 amino acids. The CDR3 DNA is TGTGCCAGCAGTTACCACTTACTAGCGCCTAATGAGCAGTTCTTC. The encoded protein is CASSYHLLAPNEQFF.

Turning to this clone: One junction end does not reproduce the germline sequence, and a read error may be involved. This chain links TRBV5-6 with TRBJ1-1; weak D call: TRBD1 (6 bases). The CDR3 consists of 17 residues. Germline assignment: CDR1 SGHDT and CDR2 YYEEEE. For the CDR3, the DNA is TGTGCCAGCAGCTTGGGCGGGGGGCTTGACGTGAACGCTGAAGCTTTCTTT. Translation gives CASSLGGGLDVNAEAFF. The complete variable domain, with remaining parts taken from reference TRBV5-6 and TRBJ1-1, reads DAGVTQSPTHLIKTRGQQVTLRCSPKSGHDTVSWYQQALGQGPQFIFQYYEEEERQRGNFPDRFSGHQFPNYSSELNVNALLLGDSALYLCASSLGGGLDVNAEAFFGQGTRLTVV.

The V and J genes are TRBV18 and TRBJ2-7, with D possibly being TRBD2 (5 bases). There are 15 residues in the CDR3. CDR1 and CDR2 from the germline V gene are KGHSH and LQKENI. Deletions cut 3 bases from V and 0 bases from J, with 12 bases between. CDR3 coding DNA: TGTGCCAGCTCACCCACAAGGACTTACTCCTACGAGCAGTACTTC. It yields the protein CASSPTRTYSYEQYF.

CDR3 bases: TGTGCCAGCAGTTTTAAAGGTAATGAGCAGTTCTTC. Translation: CASSFKGNEQFF. This chain connects TRBV27 to TRBJ2-1; no reliable D call. Trimming removed 3 bases from V and 7 bases from J, with 7 bases in between. Germline loops: CDR1 MNHEY, CDR2 SMNVEV (reference sequence). The CDR3 consists of 12 residues.

The chain is built from TRBV30 and TRBJ2-5; no clear D. V lost 1 base, J lost 5 bases, and 14 bases lay in between. The CDR3 is 14 residues long. Germline CDR1 GTSNPN, CDR2 SVGIG (reference sequence). CDR3 in amino acids: CAWSEGNQVETQYF. DNA of the CDR3: TGTGCCTGGAGTGAGGGCAACCAGGTGGAGACCCAGTACTTC.

This chain connects TRBV7-2 to TRBJ1-5; D is possibly TRBD1 (5 bases). The CDR3 runs to 14 residues. Germline values: CDR1 SGHTA, CDR2 FQGNSA. Trimming pared 8 bases from V and 5 bases from J, leaving 16 bases between. The CDR3 nucleotides are TGTGCCAGCGGGGTTAGGGACGGGCATCAGCCCCAGCATTTT. It translates to CASGVRDGHQPQHF. Full variable domain (outside the CDR3, taken from reference TRBV7-2 and TRBJ1-5): GAGVSQSPSNKVTEKGKDVELRCDPISGHTALYWYRQSLGQGLEFLIYFQGNSAPDKSGLPSDRFSAERTGGSVSTLTIQRTQQEDSAVYLCASGVRDGHQPQHFGDGTRLSIL.

The chain links TRBV9 to TRBJ1-3; D is unclear. Trimming removed 2 bases from V and 2 bases from J, with 11 bases in between. Germline V gene data show CDR1 as SGDLS and CDR2 as YYNGEE. The CDR3 length is 15 residues. The CDR3 nucleotides are TGTGCCAGCAGCGTGCAAGGACTAACTGGAAACACCATATATTTT. It encodes CASSVQGLTGNTIYF.

As to this clone: Other DNA sequences from this sample encode an identical CDR3 as well. CDR3 sequence (DNA): TGTGCCAGCAGCGTAACCGGTATATACAATGAGCAGTTCTTC. Its protein is CASSVTGIYNEQFF. The chain employs TRBV9 and TRBJ2-1, with D unclear. The CDR3 is 14 amino acids. V was shortened by 1 base and J by 4 bases, with 9 bases between the two germline ends. Germline V gene lookup returns CDR1 SGDLS and CDR2 YYNGEE.

V and J are TRBV7-2 and TRBJ1-5; D is unclear. Trimming shortened V by 0 bases and J by 7 bases, and 13 bases separated the two germline ends. Germline lookup yields CDR1 SGHTA and CDR2 FQGNSA. The CDR3 is 15 amino acids. CDR3 residues: CASSLAHRAGQPQHF. In DNA, the CDR3 is TGTGCCAGCAGCTTAGCGCATCGCGCTGGGCAGCCCCAGCATTTT.

This chain joins TRBV4-2 and TRBJ2-3; D is possibly TRBD2 (6 bases). V was clipped by 2 bases and J by 1 base, with 10 bases between them. Germline V gene sequence: CDR1 LGHNA, CDR2 YNFKEQ. CDR3 size: 15 residues. The CDR3 here is CASSQFTGGTDTQYF. The CDR3 DNA is TGTGCCAGCAGCCAATTTACGGGAGGCACAGATACGCAGTATTTT.

V is TRBV2 and J is TRBJ2-7; perhaps TRBD2 as D (5 bases). Germline values: CDR1 SNHLY, CDR2 FYNNEI. The V end lost 4 bases, the J end lost 3 bases, and 16 bases lay between the germline ends. The CDR3 is 15 amino acids. In DNA, the CDR3 is TGTGCCAGCAGTGGTCAAGGAGCGGACCTCTACGAGCAGTACTTC. As protein: CASSGQGADLYEQYF.

This chain connects TRBV28 to TRBJ2-7, with 9 nucleotides matching TRBD1. Losses at the gene ends were 3 bases for V and 6 bases for J; bases not matched to a gene: 12. The V gene's germline CDR1 is MDHEN and CDR2 SYDVKM. The CDR3 has 16 amino acids. The CDR3 loop reads CASSFYVRDRDREQYF. The CDR3 DNA is TGTGCCAGCAGTTTTTACGTCCGGGACAGGGATCGCGAGCAGTACTTC.

The chain joins TRBV7-3 to TRBJ2-3; 15 nucleotides match TRBD2. The CDR3 spans 14 residues. V lost 4 bases and J lost 11; bases outside the gene matches: 4. Per the germline V gene, CDR1 is SGHTA and CDR2 is FQGTGA. The CDR3 protein is CASSSGLAGGKQYF. CDR3 bases: TGTGCCAGCAGCTCCGGACTAGCGGGAGGGAAGCAGTATTTT.

This chain uses TRBV4-3 with TRBJ2-5; D perhaps matches TRBD2 (7 bases). The CDR3 extends over 17 amino acids. Germline V gene sequence: CDR1 LGHNA, CDR2 YSLEER. The V end was cut by 0 bases, the J end by 2 bases, with 16 bases between. CDR3 in amino acids: CASSQEPPGGGQETQYF. As DNA, the CDR3 is TGCGCCAGCAGCCAAGAACCCCCGGGGGGCGGACAAGAGACCCAGTACTTC.

V gene TRBV29-1 combines with J gene TRBJ1-2; TRBD1 is a possible D gene (6 bases). CDR3 length equals 11 residues. Trimming took 5 bases from V and 8 from J, leaving 12 bases between them. Looked up from germline, CDR1 is SQVTM and CDR2 is ANQGSEA. For the CDR3, the DNA is TGCAGCGTTTACAGGGCACACGGCTACACCTTC. It specifies CSVYRAHGYTF.

The V gene is TRBV29-1, the J gene TRBJ2-3; possibly TRBD2 for D (5 bases). V lost 2 bases, J lost 8 bases, and 17 bases lay in between. From germline, CDR1 is SQVTM and CDR2 ANQGSEA. This CDR3 has 14 amino acids. DNA of the CDR3: TGCAGCGTTGAAAGGCAGGCCCGGGGTGGTACGCAGTATTTT. Protein sequence: CSVERQARGGTQYF.